This is a list of T cell receptor beta chains from one sample in a study of blood T cells in healthy people across ages. TCRdb itself ran the 5' RACE reads through MiXCR, one entry per CDR3 protein. The sample includes about 730,000 distinct CDR3 sequences, approximately 39% of them seen just once. The sample comprised blood. The source is a woman in her fifties or sixties in good health. CDR3s include the opening cysteine and the closing phenylalanine or tryptophan. The order of the fields is clone size, D gene, J gene, V gene, CDR3 DNA, CDR3 protein. D genes are given only for firm matches. Part of the rows lack a size; the others show once, few, many or a class for expanded clones.

. | . | TRBJ2-5 | TRBV7-3 | TGTGCCAGCAGCTTATTAACGGATCCTAGGACCCAGTACTTC | CASSLLTDPRTQYF
few | . | TRBJ2-7 | TRBV12-3/TRBV12-4 | TGTGCCAGCAGTTTAAGGGCGAGGAATATTGGATACGAGCAGTACTTC | CASSLRARNIGYEQYF
. | TRBD1 | TRBJ2-7 | TRBV20-1 | TGCAGTGCTATACCTCCCGGGACAGGGCCCCCCTACGAGCAGTACTTC | CSAIPPGTGPPYEQYF
. | TRBD2 | TRBJ2-1 | TRBV7-8 | TGTGCCAGCAGCTTAGCACTAGCGGGAGGTCCCTCGGTAACGGAGCAGTTCTTC | CASSLALAGGPSVTEQFF
. | TRBD2 | TRBJ2-2 | TRBV5-1 | TGCGCCAGCAGCTTGGAAGTACTAGCGGGATACACCGGGGAGCTGTTTTTT | CASSLEVLAGYTGELFF
. | TRBD2 | TRBJ2-2 | TRBV10-3 | TGTGCCATCAGTGTAGCGGGAGGAGCGAACACCGGGGAGCTGTTTTTT | CAISVAGGANTGELFF
. | TRBD1 | TRBJ2-7 | TRBV29-1 | TGCAGCGCGAGGGACAGCGACCCCTACGAGCAGTACTTC | CSARDSDPYEQYF
. | TRBD2 | TRBJ2-5 | TRBV7-9 | TGTGCCGGCAGCCCCGGGACTAGTCTACAGACCCAGTACTTC | CAGSPGTSLQTQYF
few | TRBD2 | TRBJ2-3 | TRBV7-2 | TGTGCCAGCAGCTTAGTACTAGCGGGAGTTGTAGATACGCAGTATTTT | CASSLVLAGVVDTQYF
few | . | TRBJ1-2 | TRBV7-9 | TGTGCCAGCAGCCTTGCGCTATATGGCTACACCTTC | CASSLALYGYTF
once | . | TRBJ2-2 | TRBV5-1 | TGCGCCAGCAGCTTAGAGGTACCCGCCGGGGAGCTGTTTTTT | CASSLEVPAGELFF
. | TRBD1 | TRBJ2-7 | TRBV4-2 | TGTGCCAGCAGCCAAGAATGGGGACAGGGGGGCTACGAGCAGTACTTC | CASSQEWGQGGYEQYF